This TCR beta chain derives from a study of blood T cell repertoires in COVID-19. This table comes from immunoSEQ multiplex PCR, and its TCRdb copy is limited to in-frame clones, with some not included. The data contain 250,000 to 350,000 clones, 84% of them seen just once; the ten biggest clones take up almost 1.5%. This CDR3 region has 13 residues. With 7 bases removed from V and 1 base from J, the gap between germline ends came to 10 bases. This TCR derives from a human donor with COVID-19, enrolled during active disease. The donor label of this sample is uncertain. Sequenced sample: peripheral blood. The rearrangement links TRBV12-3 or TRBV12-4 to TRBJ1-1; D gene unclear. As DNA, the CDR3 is TGTGCCAGCACCTCGGTATGGAACACTGAAGCTTTCTTT. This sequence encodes CASTSVWNTEAFF.